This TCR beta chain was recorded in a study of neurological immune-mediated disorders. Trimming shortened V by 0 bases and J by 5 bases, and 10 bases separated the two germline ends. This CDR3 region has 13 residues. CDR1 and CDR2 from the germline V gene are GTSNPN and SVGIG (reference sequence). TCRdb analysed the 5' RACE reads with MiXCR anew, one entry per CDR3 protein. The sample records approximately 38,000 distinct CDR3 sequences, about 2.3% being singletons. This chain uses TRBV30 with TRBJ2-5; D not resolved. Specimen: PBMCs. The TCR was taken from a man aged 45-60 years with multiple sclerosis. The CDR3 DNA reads TGTGCCTGGAGTGTAGTGGTGGGGGAGACCCAGTACTTC. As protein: CAWSVVVGETQYF.